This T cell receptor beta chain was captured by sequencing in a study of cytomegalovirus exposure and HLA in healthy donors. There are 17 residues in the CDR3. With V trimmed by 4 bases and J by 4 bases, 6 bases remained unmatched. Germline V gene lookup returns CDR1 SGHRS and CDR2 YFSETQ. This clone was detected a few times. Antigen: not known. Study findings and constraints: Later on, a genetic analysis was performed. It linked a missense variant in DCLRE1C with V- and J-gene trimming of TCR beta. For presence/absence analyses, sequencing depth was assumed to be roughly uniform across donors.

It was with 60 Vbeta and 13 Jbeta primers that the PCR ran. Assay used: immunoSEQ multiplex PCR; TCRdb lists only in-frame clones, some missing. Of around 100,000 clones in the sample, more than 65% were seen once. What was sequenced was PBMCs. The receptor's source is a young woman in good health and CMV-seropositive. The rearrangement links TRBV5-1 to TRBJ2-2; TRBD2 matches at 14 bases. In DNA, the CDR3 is TGCGCCAGCAGCGGCGGGACTAGCGGGAGTTTCACCGGGGAGCTGTTTTTT. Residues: CASSGGTSGSFTGELFF.